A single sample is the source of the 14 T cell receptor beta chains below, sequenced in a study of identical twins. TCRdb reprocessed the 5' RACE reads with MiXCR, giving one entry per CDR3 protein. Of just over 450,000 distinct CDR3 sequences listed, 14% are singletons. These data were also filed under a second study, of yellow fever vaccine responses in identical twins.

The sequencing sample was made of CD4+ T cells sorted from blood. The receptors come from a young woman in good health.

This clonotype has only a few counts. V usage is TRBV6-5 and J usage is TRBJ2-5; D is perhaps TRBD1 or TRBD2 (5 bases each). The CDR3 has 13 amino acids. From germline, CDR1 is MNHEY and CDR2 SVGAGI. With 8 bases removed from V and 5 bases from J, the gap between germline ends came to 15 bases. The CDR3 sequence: CASGWDLEETQYF. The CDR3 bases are TGTGCCAGCGGTTGGGACCTGGAGGAGACCCAGTACTTC.

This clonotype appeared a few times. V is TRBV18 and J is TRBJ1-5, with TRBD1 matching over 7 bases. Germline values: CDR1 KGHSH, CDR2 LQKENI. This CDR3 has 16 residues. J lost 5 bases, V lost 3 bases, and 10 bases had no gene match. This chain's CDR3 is CASSPRHRGEDQPQHF. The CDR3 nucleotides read TGTGCCAGCTCACCCCGGCACAGGGGTGAAGATCAGCCCCAGCATTTT.

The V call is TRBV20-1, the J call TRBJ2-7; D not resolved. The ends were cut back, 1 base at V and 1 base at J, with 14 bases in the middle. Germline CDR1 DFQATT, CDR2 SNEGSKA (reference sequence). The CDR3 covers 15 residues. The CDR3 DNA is TGCAGTGCTAGAGCAACGGGTTCCGGATCCTACGAGCAGTACTTC. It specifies CSARATGSGSYEQYF.

The CDR3 nucleotides are TGTGCCATCAGCACGGGGACGGCAAGCTCCTACGAGCAGTACTTC. This encodes CAISTGTASSYEQYF. The rearrangement links TRBV10-3 to TRBJ2-7; D tentatively fits TRBD1 or TRBD2 (5 bases each). Trimming removed 6 bases at V and 0 bases at J, with 15 bases between. Germline CDR1 and CDR2: ENHRY and SYGVKD. The CDR3 length is 15 residues.

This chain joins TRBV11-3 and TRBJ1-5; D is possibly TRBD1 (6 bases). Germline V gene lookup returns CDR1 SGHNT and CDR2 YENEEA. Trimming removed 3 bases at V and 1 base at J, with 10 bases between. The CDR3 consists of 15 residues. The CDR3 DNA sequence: TGTGCCAGCAGCTTCCAGGGGATGAGCAATCAGCCCCAGCATTTT. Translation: CASSFQGMSNQPQHF.

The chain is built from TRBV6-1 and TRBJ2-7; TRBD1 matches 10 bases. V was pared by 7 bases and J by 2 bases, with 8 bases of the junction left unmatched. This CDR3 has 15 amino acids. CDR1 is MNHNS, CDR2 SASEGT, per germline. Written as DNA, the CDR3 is TGTGCCAGCACTCCCGGGACAGGGGTAACCTACGAGCAGTACTTC. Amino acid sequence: CASTPGTGVTYEQYF.

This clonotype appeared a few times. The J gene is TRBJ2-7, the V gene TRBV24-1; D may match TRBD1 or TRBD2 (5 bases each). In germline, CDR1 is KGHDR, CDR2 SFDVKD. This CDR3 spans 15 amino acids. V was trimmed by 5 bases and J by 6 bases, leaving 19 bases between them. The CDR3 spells CATSGGTHGIFEQYF. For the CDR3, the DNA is TGTGCCACCAGTGGAGGGACCCACGGGATATTCGAGCAGTACTTC.

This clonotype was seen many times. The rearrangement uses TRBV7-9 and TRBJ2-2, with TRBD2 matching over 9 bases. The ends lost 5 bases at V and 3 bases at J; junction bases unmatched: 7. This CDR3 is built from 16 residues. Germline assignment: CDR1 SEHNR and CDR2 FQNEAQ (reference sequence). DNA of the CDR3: TGTGCCAGCAGCGATAGCGGGAGTTCGTACACCGGGGAGCTGTTTTTT. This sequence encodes CASSDSGSSYTGELFF.

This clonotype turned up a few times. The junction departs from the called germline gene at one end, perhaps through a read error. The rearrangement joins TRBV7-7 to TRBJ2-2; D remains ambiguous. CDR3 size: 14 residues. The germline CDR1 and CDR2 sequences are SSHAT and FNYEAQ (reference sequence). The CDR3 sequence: CASSPIANTGELFF. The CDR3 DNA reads TGTGCTAGCAGCCCTATAGCGAACACCGGGGAGCTGTTTTTT.

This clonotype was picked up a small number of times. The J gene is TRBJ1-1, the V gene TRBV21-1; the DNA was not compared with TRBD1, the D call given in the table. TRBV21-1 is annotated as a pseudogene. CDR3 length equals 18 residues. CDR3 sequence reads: CASSKEVRGQGAWTEAFF. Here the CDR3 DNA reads TGTGCCAGCAGCAAAGAGGTGAGGGGACAGGGGGCATGGACTGAAGCTTTCTTT.

The CDR3 loop reads CASSRPSLKSTDTQYF. CDR3 nucleotides: TGTGCCAGCAGTAGGCCTAGCCTAAAGAGCACAGATACGCAGTATTTT. The V call is TRBV28, the J call TRBJ2-3; possible D gene TRBD2, 5 bases. The germline gives CDR1 MDHEN, CDR2 SYDVKM. V was clipped by 5 bases and J by 0 bases, with 15 bases between them. The CDR3 consists of 16 residues.

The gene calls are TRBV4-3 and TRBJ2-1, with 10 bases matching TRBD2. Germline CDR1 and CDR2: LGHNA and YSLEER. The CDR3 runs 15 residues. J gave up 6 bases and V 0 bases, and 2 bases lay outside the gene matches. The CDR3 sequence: CASSQDGLAVNEQFF. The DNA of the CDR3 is TGCGCCAGCAGCCAAGACGGACTAGCGGTCAATGAGCAGTTCTTC.

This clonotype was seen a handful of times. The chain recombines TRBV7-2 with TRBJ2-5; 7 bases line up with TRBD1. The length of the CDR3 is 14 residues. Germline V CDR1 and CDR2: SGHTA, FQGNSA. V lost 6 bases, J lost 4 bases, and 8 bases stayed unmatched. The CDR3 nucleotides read TGTGCCAGCAGATCTACAGGGGCCCCAGAGACCCAGTACTTC. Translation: CASRSTGAPETQYF.

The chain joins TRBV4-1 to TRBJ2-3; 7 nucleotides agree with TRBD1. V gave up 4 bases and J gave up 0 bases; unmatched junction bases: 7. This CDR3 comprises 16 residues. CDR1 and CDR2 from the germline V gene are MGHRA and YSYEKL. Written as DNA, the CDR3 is TGCGCCAGCAGCCCACGACAGGGCGCTAGCACAGATACGCAGTATTTT. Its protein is CASSPRQGASTDTQYF.